The entry that follows covers one T cell receptor (beta chain) sequence. The sample belongs to a study of T cell changes during pregnancy in multiple sclerosis. TCRdb keeps only in-frame clones here, not all; method: immunoSEQ multiplex PCR. The sample yields under 9,500 clones, over 80% seen once. The CDR3 runs to 17 residues. Germline trimming cut 5 bases from V and 0 bases from J; bases unmatched to any gene: 9. Per germline, CDR1 SGHAT and CDR2 FQNNGV. This specimen consisted of CD8+ T cells from peripheral blood mononuclear cells, obtained in the first trimester of pregnancy. This clonotype was sampled from a female donor in good health, enrolled as a control in a pregnancy study. V and J are TRBV11-2 and TRBJ2-7, with TRBD1 identical over 11 bases. The CDR3 sequence is CASSPGTGGLSSYEQYF. The CDR3 DNA sequence: TGTGCCAGCAGCCCGGGGACAGGGGGTTTGAGCTCCTACGAGCAGTACTTC.